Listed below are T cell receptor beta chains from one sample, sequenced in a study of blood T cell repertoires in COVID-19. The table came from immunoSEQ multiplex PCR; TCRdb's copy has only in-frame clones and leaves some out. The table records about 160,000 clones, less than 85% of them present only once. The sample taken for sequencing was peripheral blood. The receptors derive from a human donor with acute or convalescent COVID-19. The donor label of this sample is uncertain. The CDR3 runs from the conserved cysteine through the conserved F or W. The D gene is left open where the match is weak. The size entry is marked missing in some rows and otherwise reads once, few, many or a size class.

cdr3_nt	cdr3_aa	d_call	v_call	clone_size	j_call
TGTGCCAGCAGCGTAGTAGCACAGGGGGCAGGAAACACCATATATTTT	CASSVVAQGAGNTIYF	TRBD1	TRBV9	NA	TRBJ1-3
TGTGCCAGCAGCCCCTTGCGCGTCCCTGCAGATACGCAGTATTTT	CASSPLRVPADTQYF	NA	TRBV7-3	NA	TRBJ2-3
TGTGCCAGCAGCTCCGACAGGAGAGATGGCTACACCTTC	CASSSDRRDGYTF	NA	TRBV7-3	NA	TRBJ1-2
TGTGCCAGCAGTTACGCAGGGAAGGGCTATGGCTACACCTTC	CASSYAGKGYGYTF	NA	TRBV6-5	NA	TRBJ1-2
TGTGCCAGCAGATGGGGACAGGTTAGCAATCAGCCCCAGCATTTT	CASRWGQVSNQPQHF	TRBD1	TRBV28	NA	TRBJ1-5
TGTGCCAGCAGGAGCCGGTGGGGACAGTCTAAAGCTTTCTTT	CASRSRWGQSKAFF	TRBD1	TRBV2	once	TRBJ1-1
TGTGCCAGCAGCTTGGGACAGGGGGCTGGAGAAAAACTGTTTTTT	CASSLGQGAGEKLFF	TRBD1	TRBV7-9	NA	TRBJ1-4
TGTGCCAGCAGCTTAGGCCCAGGGCCCGGGGAGACCCAGTACTTC	CASSLGPGPGETQYF	NA	TRBV11-3	NA	TRBJ2-5
TGTGCCAGCAGCTTTGTCAGGGGAAACACCATATATTTT	CASSFVRGNTIYF	NA	TRBV5-8	NA	TRBJ1-3
TGTGCCAGCTCACCCTTTGAGACAGGGGTTAATTCACCCCTCCACTTT	CASSPFETGVNSPLHF	TRBD1	TRBV18	once	TRBJ1-6
TGTGCCAGCAGCCAAGGGGCAGGGGGTCATAATTCACCCCTCCACTTT	CASSQGAGGHNSPLHF	TRBD1	TRBV3-1/TRBV3-2	NA	TRBJ1-6
TGTGCCAGCAGTGTAGGACTAGCGGCATTTACAGATACGCAGTATTTT	CASSVGLAAFTDTQYF	TRBD2	TRBV6-1	NA	TRBJ2-3
TGTGCCAGCAGCTTGACAGGGGAGGTACGCCTATTCGGCACAGATACGCAGTATTTT	CASSLTGEVRLFGTDTQYF	TRBD1	TRBV11-3	NA	TRBJ2-3
TGTGCCAGCAGCTTCCGGGGGGGCCAGAACACAGATACGCAGTATTTT	CASSFRGGQNTDTQYF	TRBD2	TRBV7-2	NA	TRBJ2-3
TGTGCCAGTAGTTCCACAGGAGCTACCTATGGCTACACCTTC	CASSSTGATYGYTF	NA	TRBV19	NA	TRBJ1-2
TGTGCCAGCAGCCCGCGGGGTGGGGTCATGAACACTGAAGCTTTCTTT	CASSPRGGVMNTEAFF	NA	TRBV7-2	NA	TRBJ1-1
TGTGCCAGCAGCCCCCGGTCCCCCCGACTAGCGGGGCCGCAAGAGACCCAGTACTTC	CASSPRSPRLAGPQETQYF	TRBD2	TRBV7-9	NA	TRBJ2-5
TGCGCCAGCAGCCAAGATTCGGACACACATAGCAATCAGCCCCAGCATTTT	CASSQDSDTHSNQPQHF	NA	TRBV4-1	NA	TRBJ1-5
TGTGCCACCAGCTTCCCGACAGGGGGCTTTGATACGCAGTATTTT	CATSFPTGGFDTQYF	TRBD1	TRBV24-1	NA	TRBJ2-3
TGTGCCAGTAGGTGGCGGGGGGCGCAGGGCAATCAGCCCCAGCATTTT	CASRWRGAQGNQPQHF	NA	TRBV19	NA	TRBJ1-5
TGTGCCAGCAGCTTTACAGGGAAACTGGAGCAGTTCTTC	CASSFTGKLEQFF	NA	TRBV7-2	NA	TRBJ2-1
TGTGCCTGGAGTGTACCGACAGGAGTGGGTAAAAAACTGTTTTTT	CAWSVPTGVGKKLFF	NA	TRBV30	NA	TRBJ1-4
TGCGCCAGCAGCTTGAGTCCAGTTTCAGGAGAGACCCAGTACTTC	CASSLSPVSGETQYF	NA	TRBV5-1	NA	TRBJ2-5
TGCGCCAGCAGCTTGACCGGGTCTGAAGCTTTCTTT	CASSLTGSEAFF	NA	TRBV5-1	few	TRBJ1-1
TGTGCCAGCAGTGAGGACAGGGTAAAAGAGACCCAGTACTTC	CASSEDRVKETQYF	TRBD1	TRBV6-1	NA	TRBJ2-5
TGTGCCAGCTCACCATCCGGGAAGGAGACCCAGTACTTC	CASSPSGKETQYF	NA	TRBV18	NA	TRBJ2-5